These 18 T cell receptor beta chains share one sample of origin, sequenced in a study of blood T cell repertoires in COVID-19 (dated by TCRdb to 2018 to 2020). The library was prepared using the immunoSEQ multiplex PCR assay. The clones in this table, taken by TCRdb from immuneACCESS, are in-frame only. Not every clone is retained; where verified, under half of the shortfall comes from an unresolved V gene, and the cause of the rest is unknown. For this sample there are about 240,000 clones; approximately 84% appear just once. Clones ranked in the top ten supply about 3.3% of the sample. What was sequenced was PBMCs or T cells enriched from blood (not recorded which). The receptors come from a woman aged 40 to 49 with acute COVID-19.

V usage is TRBV6-5 and J usage is TRBJ2-7; TRBD1 is a possible D gene (5 bases). In germline, CDR1 is MNHEY, CDR2 SVGAGI. The germline V and J ends were trimmed by 7 bases and 8 bases, with 12 bases remaining between them. The CDR3 covers 11 residues. The CDR3 sequence is CASIQGLKQYF. Written as DNA, the CDR3 is TGTGCCAGCATTCAGGGATTGAAGCAGTACTTC.

This chain joins TRBV5-1 and TRBJ2-7; a weak D match, TRBD1 (6 bases). The CDR3 covers 18 residues. Per germline, CDR1 SGHRS and CDR2 YFSETQ. Trimming took off 3 bases at V and 2 bases at J, with 24 bases between the two ends. The CDR3 DNA follows: TGCGCCAGCAGCTCCCGCCTGGGTCTGCAGGGGAAAGCCTACGAGCAGTACTTC. Its translation: CASSSRLGLQGKAYEQYF. Together with reference TRBV5-1 and TRBJ2-7, the CDR3 gives the full variable domain: KAGVTQTPRYLIKTRGQQVTLSCSPISGHRSVSWYQQTPGQGLQFLFEYFSETQRNKGNFPGRFSGRQFSNSRSEMNVSTLELGDSALYLCASSSRLGLQGKAYEQYFGPGTRLTVT.

The chain recombines TRBV7-9 with TRBJ1-3; possibly TRBD1 for D (5 bases). This CDR3 comprises 18 residues. Looked up from germline, CDR1 is SEHNR and CDR2 is FQNEAQ (reference sequence). Trimming took off 5 bases at V and 5 bases at J, with 25 bases between the two ends. CDR3 bases: TGTGCCAGCAGCCCGAGAGGTTTTGGGCAGGGCCTAAGAAACACCATATATTTT. It specifies CASSPRGFGQGLRNTIYF.

This sequence joins TRBV6-5 and TRBJ2-2, with TRBD2 matching 9 bases. V lost 2 bases and J lost 4; bases outside the gene matches: 5. The CDR3 length is 16 residues. CDR1 and CDR2 from the germline V gene are MNHEY and SVGAGI. This CDR3 reads CASSYEAGGITGELFF. The CDR3 DNA reads as TGTGCCAGCAGTTACGAAGCGGGAGGCATCACCGGGGAGCTGTTTTTT.

DNA of the CDR3: TGTGCCAGCAGCGTAGCTCTGAATTCACCCCTCCACTTT. Amino acids: CASSVALNSPLHF. The rearrangement links TRBV9 to TRBJ1-6; D remains unclear. Germline CDR1 and CDR2: SGDLS and YYNGEE. CDR3 length: 13 residues. Trimming took off 0 bases at V and 7 bases at J, with 5 bases between the two ends.

This rearrangement joins TRBV6-5 to TRBJ1-3, with D perhaps TRBD1 (6 bases). The CDR3 runs to 16 residues. Germline values: CDR1 MNHEY, CDR2 SVGAGI. V lost 0 bases and J 2 bases, leaving 11 bases between the germline ends. CDR3 sequence (DNA): TGTGCCAGCAGTTACTCGAGGGGGACCACTGGAAACACCATATATTTT. Encoded protein: CASSYSRGTTGNTIYF.

The chain links TRBV10-3 to TRBJ2-7; TRBD2 aligns across 12 bases. The trim removed 4 bases at V and 9 bases at J, leaving 10 bases unmatched. The CDR3 contains 15 residues. Germline CDR1 is ENHRY and CDR2 is SYGVKD. CDR3 residues: CAISGPTSGRSGQYF. In nucleotides, the CDR3 is TGTGCCATCAGTGGTCCGACTAGCGGGAGATCGGGGCAGTACTTC.

With respect to this clone: Other DNA sequences in this sample translate to the same CDR3. The chain couples TRBV7-9 to TRBJ1-5; D perhaps matches TRBD1 (5 bases). Germline CDR1 and CDR2: SEHNR and FQNEAQ (reference sequence). This CDR3 comprises 13 residues. With 5 bases removed from V and 6 bases from J, the gap between germline ends came to 11 bases. DNA for the CDR3: TGTGCCAGCAGCACGCAGGGTGCTCAGCCCCAGCATTTT. Translation: CASSTQGAQPQHF. The full variable domain, rest sourced from reference TRBV7-9 and TRBJ1-5, is DTGVSQNPRHKITKRGQNVTFRCDPISEHNRLYWYRQTLGQGPEFLTYFQNEAQLEKSRLLSDRFSAERPKGSFSTLEIQRTEQGDSAMYLCASSTQGAQPQHFGDGTRLSIL.

V is TRBV12-3 or TRBV12-4 and J is TRBJ2-1; 12 nucleotides line up with TRBD2. The CDR3 spans 13 residues. The ends lost 6 bases at V and 7 bases at J; junction bases unmatched: 1. The CDR3 reads CASRTSGRNEQFF. In nucleotides, the CDR3 is TGTGCCAGCAGGACTAGCGGGAGAAATGAGCAGTTCTTC.

The CDR3 here is CASSLSGPFNYGYTF. The CDR3, as DNA: TGTGCCAGCAGCTTGTCAGGGCCGTTCAACTATGGCTACACCTTC. This rearrangement joins TRBV5-4 to TRBJ1-2; maybe TRBD1 (5 bases). This CDR3 is 15 amino acids long. Germline CDR1 SGHNT, CDR2 YYREEE (reference sequence). Trimming cost V 1 base and J 2 bases, with 12 bases left between them.

V gene TRBV7-2 combines with J gene TRBJ2-1; no reliable D call. From germline, CDR1 is SGHTA and CDR2 FQGNSA. The CDR3 extends over 13 amino acids. Trimming removed 2 bases from V and 4 bases from J, with 6 bases in between. CDR3 bases: TGTGCCAGCAGCTTATCCCGGTACAATGAGCAGTTCTTC. It yields the protein CASSLSRYNEQFF.

The V and J genes are TRBV5-8 and TRBJ2-3; the match to TRBD1 covers 8 bases. J gave up 1 base and V 4 bases, and 5 bases lay outside the gene matches. CDR3 length equals 15 residues. CDR1 and CDR2 (germline): SGHTS, YDEGEE. CDR3 nucleotide sequence: TGTGCCAGCAGCCCCGGGACAGGCCGCACAGATACGCAGTATTTT. It codes for CASSPGTGRTDTQYF.

The chain recombines TRBV15 with TRBJ2-3; weak D call: TRBD1 (5 bases). This CDR3 is 15 amino acids long. CDR1 and CDR2 (germline): LNHNV, YYDKDF (reference sequence). Trimming stripped 0 bases from V and 6 bases from J, with 13 bases between. The CDR3: CATSREQRGRDTQYF. The CDR3 coding sequence is TGTGCCACCAGCAGAGAACAAAGGGGCAGGGATACGCAGTATTTT.

Only one count was recorded for this clone. V is TRBV2 and J is TRBJ1-6; D is possibly TRBD1 (6 bases). The CDR3 sequence is 14 residues long. Trimming took off 4 bases at V and 7 bases at J, with 11 bases between the two ends. Germline CDR1 reads SNHLY; CDR2 reads FYNNEI. The CDR3 sequence: CASSVSRGNSPLHF. In DNA, the CDR3 is TGTGCCAGCAGTGTCAGCAGGGGAAATTCACCCCTCCACTTT.

The J gene is TRBJ1-1, the V gene TRBV29-1, with 7 bases matching TRBD1. Germline values: CDR1 SQVTM, CDR2 ANQGSEA. CDR3 size: 12 residues. V lost 7 bases to trimming and J lost 1 base; unmatched junction nucleotides: 3. CDR3 amino acids: CSARGANTEAFF. The CDR3, as DNA: TGCAGCGCCAGGGGGGCGAACACTGAAGCTTTCTTT.

The J gene is TRBJ1-1, the V gene TRBV2, with TRBD1 identical over 7 bases. The J segment lost 1 base and the V segment lost 4 bases, leaving 3 bases of the junction unmatched. The CDR3 runs to 14 residues. Germline values: CDR1 SNHLY, CDR2 FYNNEI. The CDR3 here is CASSVSGGNTEAFF. DNA of the CDR3: TGTGCCAGCAGTGTGTCAGGGGGGAACACTGAAGCTTTCTTT.

This clone was counted once. The rearrangement links TRBV29-1 to TRBJ2-6; no reliable D call. V gave up 3 bases and J gave up 2 bases, with 2 bases separating them. This CDR3 has 12 amino acids. CDR1 and CDR2 (germline): SQVTM, ANQGSEA. This CDR3 reads CSVDTGANVLTF. CDR3 DNA sequence: TGCAGCGTTGATACTGGGGCCAACGTCCTGACTTTC.

The J gene is TRBJ2-2, the V gene TRBV23-1, with TRBD2 as a possible D gene (6 bases). TRBV23-1 carries the ORF label, with uncertain function. Trimming stripped 8 bases from V and 4 bases from J, with 26 bases between. The CDR3 length is 18 residues. The CDR3 DNA reads TGCGCCAGCCAACACTGGGGGAGGCGTCCGAATCTCACCGGGGAGCTGTTTTTT. Translating gives CASQHWGRRPNLTGELFF.